This TCR beta chain was sequenced in a study of identical twins. This clonotype has more than one count but fewer than ten. A universal primer binding site was introduced by template switching. The final cDNA contained unique molecular identifiers. Using its own MiXCR run on the 5' RACE reads, TCRdb lists one record per CDR3 protein. There are under 1 million distinct CDR3 sequences in the sample; about 12% occur only once, and around 1.6% lies in the top ten. V lost 4 bases and J 6 bases, leaving 12 bases between the germline ends. The germline V gene has CDR1 LNHDA and CDR2 SQIVND (reference sequence). This CDR3 has 14 residues. Every donor was a healthy Caucasian. A further study also used this sample, focusing on yellow fever vaccine responses in identical twins. As that study records: Twins reportedly had a vaccine T cell response that seemed partly convergent, partly personalized.

The TCR sequence derives from a woman between 18 and 29 years old in good health. The chain joins TRBV19 to TRBJ2-2; TRBD1 might be the D (5 bases). Input material: PBMCs. The CDR3 coding sequence is TGTGCCAGTAGTACCCAGGGATTTGCCGGGGAGCTGTTTTTT. Encoded protein: CASSTQGFAGELFF.